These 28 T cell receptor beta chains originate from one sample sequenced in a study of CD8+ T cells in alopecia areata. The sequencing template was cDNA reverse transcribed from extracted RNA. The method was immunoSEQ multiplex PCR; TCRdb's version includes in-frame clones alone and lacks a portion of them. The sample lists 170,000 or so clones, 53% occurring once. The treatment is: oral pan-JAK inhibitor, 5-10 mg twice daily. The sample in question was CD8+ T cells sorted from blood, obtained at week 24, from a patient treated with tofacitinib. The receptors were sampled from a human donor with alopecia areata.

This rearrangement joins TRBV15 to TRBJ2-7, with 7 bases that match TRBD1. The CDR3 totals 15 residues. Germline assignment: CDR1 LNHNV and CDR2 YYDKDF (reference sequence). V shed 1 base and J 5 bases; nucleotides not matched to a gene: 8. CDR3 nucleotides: TGTGCCACCAGCAGAGCCAAGACAGGGTACAACGAGCAGTACTTC. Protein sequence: CATSRAKTGYNEQYF.

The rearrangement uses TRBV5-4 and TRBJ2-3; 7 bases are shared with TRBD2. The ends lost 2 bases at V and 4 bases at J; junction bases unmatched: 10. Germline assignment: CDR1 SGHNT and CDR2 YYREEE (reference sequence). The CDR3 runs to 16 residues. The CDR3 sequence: CASSLGDYLAADTQYF. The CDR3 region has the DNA TGTGCCAGCAGCTTAGGGGACTACCTAGCAGCAGATACGCAGTATTTT.

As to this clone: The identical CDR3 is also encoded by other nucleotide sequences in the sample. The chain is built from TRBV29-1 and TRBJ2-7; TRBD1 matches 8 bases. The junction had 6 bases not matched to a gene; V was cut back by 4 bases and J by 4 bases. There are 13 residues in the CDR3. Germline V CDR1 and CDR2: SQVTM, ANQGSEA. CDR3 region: CSVVAGTGYEQYF. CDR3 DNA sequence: TGCAGCGTTGTGGCGGGGACAGGTTACGAGCAGTACTTC.

Here the CDR3 DNA reads TGTGCCAGCAGTCCCCAGCGGGGCCTATTCTATGGCTACACCTTC. This gives the protein CASSPQRGLFYGYTF. The chain combines TRBV27 with TRBJ1-2, with D maybe TRBD1 (5 bases). Trimming took off 5 bases at V and 4 bases at J, with 17 bases between the two ends. Germline CDR1 reads MNHEY; CDR2 reads SMNVEV (reference sequence). The CDR3 is 15 amino acids.

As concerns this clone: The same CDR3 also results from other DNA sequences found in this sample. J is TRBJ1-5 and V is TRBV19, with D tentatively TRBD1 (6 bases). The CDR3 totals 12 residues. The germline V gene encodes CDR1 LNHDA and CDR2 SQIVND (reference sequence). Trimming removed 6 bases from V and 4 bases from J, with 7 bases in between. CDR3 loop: CASSQGNQPQHF. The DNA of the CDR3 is TGTGCCAGTAGCCAGGGGAATCAGCCCCAGCATTTT.

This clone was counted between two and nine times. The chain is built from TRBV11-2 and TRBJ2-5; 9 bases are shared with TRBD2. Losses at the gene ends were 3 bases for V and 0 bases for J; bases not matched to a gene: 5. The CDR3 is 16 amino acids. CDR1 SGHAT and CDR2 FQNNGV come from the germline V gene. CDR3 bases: TGTGCCAGCAGCTTTCTAGCGGGGAATCACCAAGAGACCCAGTACTTC. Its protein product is CASSFLAGNHQETQYF.

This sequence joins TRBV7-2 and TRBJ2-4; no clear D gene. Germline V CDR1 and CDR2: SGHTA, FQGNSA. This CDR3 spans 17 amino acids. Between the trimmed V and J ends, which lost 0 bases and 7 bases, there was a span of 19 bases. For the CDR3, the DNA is TGTGCCAGCAGCTTAGCCTCCAATCTGGGATTCGCTAACATTCAGTACTTC. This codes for CASSLASNLGFANIQYF. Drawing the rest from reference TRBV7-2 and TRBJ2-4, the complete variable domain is GAGVSQSPSNKVTEKGKDVELRCDPISGHTALYWYRQSLGQGLEFLIYFQGNSAPDKSGLPSDRFSAERTGGSVSTLTIQRTQQEDSAVYLCASSLASNLGFANIQYFGAGTRLSVL.

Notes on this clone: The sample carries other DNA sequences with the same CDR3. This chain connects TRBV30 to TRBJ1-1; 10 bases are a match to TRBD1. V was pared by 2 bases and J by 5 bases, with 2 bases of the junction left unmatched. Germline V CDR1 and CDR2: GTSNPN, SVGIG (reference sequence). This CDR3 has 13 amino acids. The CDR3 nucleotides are TGTGCCTGGAGTAGGACAGGGGGGACTGAAGCTTTCTTT. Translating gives CAWSRTGGTEAFF.

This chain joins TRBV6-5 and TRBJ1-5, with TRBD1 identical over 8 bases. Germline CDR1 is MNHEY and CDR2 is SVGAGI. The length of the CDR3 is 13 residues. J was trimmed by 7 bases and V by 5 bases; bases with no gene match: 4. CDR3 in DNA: TGTGCCAGCAGTGGACAGGGTGGACAGCCCCAGCATTTT. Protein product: CASSGQGGQPQHF.

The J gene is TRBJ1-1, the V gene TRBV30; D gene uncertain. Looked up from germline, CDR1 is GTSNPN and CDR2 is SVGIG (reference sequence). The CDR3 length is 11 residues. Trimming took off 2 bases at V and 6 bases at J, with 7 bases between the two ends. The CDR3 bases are TGTGCCTGGAGTATGGGGTCTGAAGCTTTCTTT. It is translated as CAWSMGSEAFF. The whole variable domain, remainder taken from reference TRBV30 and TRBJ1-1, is SQTIHQWPATLVQPVGSPLSLECTVEGTSNPNLYWYRQAAGRGLQLLFYSVGIGQISSEVPQNLSASRPQDRQFILSSKKLLLSDSGFYLCAWSMGSEAFFGQGTRLTVV.

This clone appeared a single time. CDR3 region: CASSPGGASTDTQYF. The DNA for the CDR3 is TGTGCCAGCAGCCCCGGGGGCGCGAGCACAGATACGCAGTATTTT. The chain is built from TRBV6-5 and TRBJ2-3; D might be TRBD1 or TRBD2, each matching 6 bases. Germline values: CDR1 MNHEY, CDR2 SVGAGI. The V end lost 6 bases, the J end lost 0 bases, and 13 bases lay between the germline ends. The CDR3 consists of 15 residues.

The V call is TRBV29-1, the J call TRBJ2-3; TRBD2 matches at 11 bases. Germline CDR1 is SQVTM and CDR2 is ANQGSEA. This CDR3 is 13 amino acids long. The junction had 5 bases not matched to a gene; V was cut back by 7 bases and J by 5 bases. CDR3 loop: CSALLAGEDTQYF. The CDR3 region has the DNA TGCAGCGCCCTACTAGCGGGGGAAGATACGCAGTATTTT.

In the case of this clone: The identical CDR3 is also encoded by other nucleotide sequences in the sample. For the CDR3, the DNA is TGTGCCAGCAGCTCCGACAGCTACGAGCAGTACTTC. It encodes CASSSDSYEQYF. The chain links TRBV5-6 to TRBJ2-7; D perhaps matches TRBD1 (5 bases). CDR1 is SGHDT, CDR2 YYEEEE, per germline. The CDR3 length is 12 residues. V shed 3 bases and J shed 3 bases, with 7 bases lying between them.

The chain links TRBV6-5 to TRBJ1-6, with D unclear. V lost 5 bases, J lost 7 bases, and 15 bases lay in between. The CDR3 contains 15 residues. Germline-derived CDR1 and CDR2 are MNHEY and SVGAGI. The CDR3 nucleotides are TGTGCCAGCAGTGTGAGATGGGCGGGCAATTCACCCCTCCACTTT. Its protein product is CASSVRWAGNSPLHF.

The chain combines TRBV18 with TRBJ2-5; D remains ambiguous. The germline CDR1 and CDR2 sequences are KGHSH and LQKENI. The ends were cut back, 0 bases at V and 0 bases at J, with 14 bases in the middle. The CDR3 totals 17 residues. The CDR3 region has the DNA TGTGCCAGCTCACCACCGAAGGAAACGAGGTACCAAGAGACCCAGTACTTC. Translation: CASSPPKETRYQETQYF. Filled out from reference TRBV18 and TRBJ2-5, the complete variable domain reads NAGVMQNPRHLVRRRGQEARLRCSPMKGHSHVYWYRQLPEEGLKFMVYLQKENIIDESGMPKERFSAEFPKEGPSILRIQQVVRGDSAAYFCASSPPKETRYQETQYFGPGTRLLVL.

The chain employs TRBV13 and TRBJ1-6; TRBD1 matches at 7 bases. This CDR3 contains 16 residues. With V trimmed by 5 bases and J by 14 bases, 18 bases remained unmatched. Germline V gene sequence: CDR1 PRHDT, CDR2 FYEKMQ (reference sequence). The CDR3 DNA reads TGTGCCAGCAGCCCCGACGGGACAGCCGCCGCCCGGGCCCTCCACTTT. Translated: CASSPDGTAAARALHF.

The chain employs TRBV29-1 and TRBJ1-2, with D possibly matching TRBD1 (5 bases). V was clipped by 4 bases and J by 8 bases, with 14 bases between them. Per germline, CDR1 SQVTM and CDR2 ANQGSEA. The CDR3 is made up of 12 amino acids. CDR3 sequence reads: CSVGQGTGGYTF. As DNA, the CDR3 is TGCAGCGTTGGTCAGGGTACGGGCGGCTACACCTTC.

In nucleotides, the CDR3 is TGTGCCAGCTATGGGAGTCAACATGAAAAACTGTTTTTT. It encodes CASYGSQHEKLFF. The chain employs TRBV6-6 and TRBJ1-4; D not certain. The germline CDR1 and CDR2 sequences are MNHNY and SVGAGI (reference sequence). The length of the CDR3 is 13 residues. Trimming left V 8 bases short and J 6 bases short, with 13 bases between.

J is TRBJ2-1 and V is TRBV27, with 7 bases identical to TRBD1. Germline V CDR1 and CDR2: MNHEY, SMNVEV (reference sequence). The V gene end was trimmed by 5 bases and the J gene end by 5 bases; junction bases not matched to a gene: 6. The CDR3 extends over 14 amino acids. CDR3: CASSTQGRHNEQFF. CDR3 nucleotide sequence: TGTGCCAGCAGTACACAGGGGCGACACAATGAGCAGTTCTTC.

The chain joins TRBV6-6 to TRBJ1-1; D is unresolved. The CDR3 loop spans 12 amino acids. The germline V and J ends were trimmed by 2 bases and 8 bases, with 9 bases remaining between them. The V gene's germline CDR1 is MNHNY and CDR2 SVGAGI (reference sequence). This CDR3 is CASSYPDPEAFF. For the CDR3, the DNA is TGTGCCAGCAGTTACCCGGACCCCGAAGCTTTCTTT.

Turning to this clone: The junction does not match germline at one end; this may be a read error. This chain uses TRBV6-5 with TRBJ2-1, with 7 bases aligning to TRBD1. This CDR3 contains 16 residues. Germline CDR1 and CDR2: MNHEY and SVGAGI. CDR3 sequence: CASSYSTGEVGNEQFF. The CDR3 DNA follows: TGTGCCAGCAGCTACTCAACAGGGGAAGTTGGCAATGAGCAGTTCTTC.

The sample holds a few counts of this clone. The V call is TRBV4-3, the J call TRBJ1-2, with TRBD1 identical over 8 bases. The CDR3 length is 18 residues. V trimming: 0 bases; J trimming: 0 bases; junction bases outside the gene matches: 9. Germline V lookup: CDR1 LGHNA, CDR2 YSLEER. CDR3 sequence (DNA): TGCGCCAGCAGCCAAGAAATTCGGTTGGACAGGGCTAACTATGGCTACACCTTC. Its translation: CASSQEIRLDRANYGYTF.

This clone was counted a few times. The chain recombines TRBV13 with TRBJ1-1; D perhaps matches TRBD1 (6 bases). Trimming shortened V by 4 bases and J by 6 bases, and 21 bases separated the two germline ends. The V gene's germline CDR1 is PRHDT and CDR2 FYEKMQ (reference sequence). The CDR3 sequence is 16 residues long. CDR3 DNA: TGTGCCAGCAGCTCCGAAGGACAGACATCTGCGTCTGAAGCTTTCTTT. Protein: CASSSEGQTSASEAFF.

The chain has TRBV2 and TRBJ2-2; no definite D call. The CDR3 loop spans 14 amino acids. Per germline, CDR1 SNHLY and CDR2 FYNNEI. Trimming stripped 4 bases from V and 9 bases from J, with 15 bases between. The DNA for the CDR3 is TGTGCCAGCAGTGCCCCGGCTAGTTCCAGGGAGCTGTTTTTT. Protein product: CASSAPASSRELFF. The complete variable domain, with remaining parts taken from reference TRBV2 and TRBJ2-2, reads EPEVTQTPSHQVTQMGQEVILRCVPISNHLYFYWYRQILGQKVEFLVSFYNNEISEKSEIFDDQFSVERPDGSNFTLKIRSTKLEDSAMYFCASSAPASSRELFFGEGSRLTVL.

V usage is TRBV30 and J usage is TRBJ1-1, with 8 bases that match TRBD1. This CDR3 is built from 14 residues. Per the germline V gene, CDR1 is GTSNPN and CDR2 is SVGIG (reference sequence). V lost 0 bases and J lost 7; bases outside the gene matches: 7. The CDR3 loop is CAWSVLDREFEAFF. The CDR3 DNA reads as TGTGCCTGGAGTGTACTGGACAGGGAATTTGAAGCTTTCTTT.

As DNA, the CDR3 is TGCAGCGTCTTTGTTGACGTCGGCAATGAGCAGTTCTTC. This codes for CSVFVDVGNEQFF. J is TRBJ2-1 and V is TRBV29-1; no clear D. The CDR3 totals 13 residues. Germline V CDR1 and CDR2: SQVTM, ANQGSEA. V was clipped by 6 bases and J by 6 bases, with 15 bases between them.

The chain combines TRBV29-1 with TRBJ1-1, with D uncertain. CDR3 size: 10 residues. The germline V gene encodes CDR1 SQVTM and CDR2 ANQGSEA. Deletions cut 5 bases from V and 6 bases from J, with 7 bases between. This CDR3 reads CSVWAAEAFF. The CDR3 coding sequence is TGCAGCGTTTGGGCGGCTGAAGCTTTCTTT.

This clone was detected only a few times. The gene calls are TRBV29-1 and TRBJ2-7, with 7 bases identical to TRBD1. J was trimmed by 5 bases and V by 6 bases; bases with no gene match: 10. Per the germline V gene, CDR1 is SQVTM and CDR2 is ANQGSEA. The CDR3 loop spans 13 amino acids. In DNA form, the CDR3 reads TGCAGCGTCGAAATGGGCAGGGGGAACGAGCAGTACTTC. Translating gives CSVEMGRGNEQYF.